This record looks at one TCR beta chain sequence and its context. Its target is not known. Vbeta (60) and Jbeta (13) primers were used in the PCR. Sequencing used immunoSEQ multiplex PCR; TCRdb keeps in-frame clones, though not all of them. The table lists just under 60,000 clones. The source of the sample is a study of cytomegalovirus exposure and HLA in healthy donors. The study's findings and limits: Earlier analysis found most TCR beta V segments productive about 87% or about 30% of the time. Usually a TCR sequence was rare, but some public TCRs were found in many donors.

Germline V gene sequence: CDR1 MDHEN, CDR2 SYDVKM. The CDR3 is 14 amino acids. V lost 2 bases and J lost 5; bases outside the gene matches: 4. Sequencing was carried out using PBMCs. The sequence was collected from a male donor in good health and CMV-seronegative. This rearrangement joins TRBV28 to TRBJ1-1, with 8 bases fitting TRBD1. The CDR3 coding sequence is TGTGCCAGCAGTTTACAGGGGGCGCGGACTGAAGCTTTCTTT. Its translation: CASSLQGARTEAFF.